This T cell receptor (beta chain) was recorded in a study of blood T cells in healthy people across ages (dated by TCRdb to about 2015). A note on the overall study: In model experiments, template switching captured roughly one uniquely barcoded TCR beta cDNA molecule for every two T cells. Using the same blood draw, the study looked at two additional independent replicas of 1 million unique cDNA reads for two donors, one aged 18 to 30 and the other aged 80 or older. Four age groups were formed from the donors: young (average roughly 15 years), middle-aged (approximately 40), aged (62) and long-lived (82). To track age-related changes in TCR beta repertoire diversity, the study relied on deep sequencing normalized with unique cDNA molecular identifiers.

Receptors were amplified or captured by 5' RACE. Sequencing was performed on an Illumina HiSeq 2500. A second PCR of roughly 6 to 11 cycles was performed with a sample-barcoded 5' primer and a J-beta primer mix. A unique molecular identifier was introduced onto each TCR beta cDNA molecule by a template-switch 5' adaptor carrying 12 random nucleotides. Each sample yielded at least 3 million CDR3-containing paired-end reads. All of the RNA was converted into first-strand cDNA using the Mint cDNA synthesis kit, with a TRBC-specific oligonucleotide serving as the primer. Following uracil-DNA glycosylase treatment, all cDNA underwent a first 18-cycle PCR with the universal primers M1SS and BC2_uni_R. Per the authors' processing: Normalization of each sample was performed by random selection of 1 million high-quality reads, each carrying a distinct molecular identifier. Instead of being binned into consensus sequences, reads with shared molecular identifiers were discarded. MiTCR, run with a Q25 quality threshold and the strictest error-elimination algorithm, handled CDR3 identification, clonotype clustering and error correction. A nonparametric unseen species model with Euler transformation was used to estimate a lower bound on total TCR beta diversity. TCRdb passed the public sequencing reads through fastp at Q25 and MiXCR, retaining productive beta sequences. CDR3 protein duplicates are merged, each entry listing the most common genes and DNA. The V and J calls were not made by the authors but by TCRdb's processing. Present in this sample are some 1,000,000 distinct CDR3 sequences, roughly a quarter of which were seen just once. The ten largest clonotypes hold about 0.8% of the sample.

Systemically healthy Caucasian individuals from Russia, 35 to 50 in total and aged roughly 6 to 90 years, were included as donors. Around 10 milliliters of peripheral blood were collected from each donor into EDTA-treated Vacutainer tubes. PBMCs were isolated by Ficoll-Paque density-gradient centrifugation, with at least 7 million obtained per sample. Total RNA was extracted from PBMCs with Trizol reagent, with at least 6 micrograms obtained per sample. For every donor, an aliquot of PBMCs went through flow cytometry to measure the percentages of naive CD45RAhigh/CD27high T cells. This clonotype has more than one count but fewer than ten. No cognate antigen has been identified for it. The sample holds no much larger clone one base away, and base qualities are not on file. From the germline V gene, CDR1 is MDHEN and CDR2 is SYDVKM. Relative to germline, V is missing 4 bases and J is missing 8 bases, with 9 bases of the junction outside any gene match. Including the terminal cysteine and phenylalanine, the CDR3 comprises 14 residues. The kept DNA is CDR3 alone, 42 bases in frame from the first base.

General findings and caveats noted by the study authors: Because donor CMV infection status was unknown, age-related changes in expanded clonotypes were potentially confounded. Estimates of total diversity based on one million sequenced T cells were considered lower bounds and underestimates. As age increased, observed TCR beta diversity per million T cells dropped in a roughly linear way, and a significant reduction was already evident by age 40. Compared with the aged group, the long-lived group had more naive CD4+ T cells, fewer expanded clones and increased TCR diversity, a pattern suggesting age selection. Since profiling was done on bulk unsorted PBMCs, naive and antigen-experienced compartments could not be conclusively compared. Observed TCR beta diversity correlated strongly with the percentage of naive T cells measured by flow cytometry.

This sample also belongs to another study, concerning T cells of mothers and their children. The second paper states: Nine systemically healthy Caucasian individuals served as donors, namely three mothers together with their six children. cDNA synthesis consumed the entire amount of extracted RNA, loaded at approximately 1.6 ug RNA in each 15 ul reaction. In the second PCR, sample barcodes and 2-4 random nucleotides were introduced via the M1S primer. Each mother yielded over 8.5 million TCR beta CDR3 reads and each child 3 million to 3.5 million reads. In both related and unrelated pairs, thymic selection shapes the output of TCR recombination in a similar way, with inherited differences having only a minor effect. Normalized repertoire overlap was always slightly but never significantly higher in related than unrelated mother-child pairs. No persistent microchimeric T cell clones were found, with a detection sensitivity of around 100 clones per million clonotypes. In the study, deep NGS was used to compare the TCR beta repertoires of mothers and children, and features distinguishing related mother-child pairs from unrelated individuals were sought. Mothers averaged roughly 40 +/- 4 years of age and children averaged around 10 +/- 4 years. After adapter ligation was performed with NEBNext reagents, the libraries were sequenced on an Illumina HiSeq 2000 with 100+100 nt paired-end reads. To avoid cross-contamination, the mother libraries and the child libraries were prepared a month apart and sequenced in separate runs. Between roughly 500,000 and 2,300,000 distinct TCR beta clonotypes were identified per donor. Naive TCR beta clonotypes were estimated from low-frequency clonotypes matched to each donor's FACS-determined naive share, without sorting.

This sequence was found in a girl aged 2-10 years in good health. The sequence links TRBV28 to TRBJ2-3, and 7 bases in between align with TRBD1. Material for sequencing was blood. The bases read TGTGCCAGCAGTTGGGGACAGAGTCGAGTTACGCAGTATTTT. Translated, this is CASSWGQSRVTQYF.